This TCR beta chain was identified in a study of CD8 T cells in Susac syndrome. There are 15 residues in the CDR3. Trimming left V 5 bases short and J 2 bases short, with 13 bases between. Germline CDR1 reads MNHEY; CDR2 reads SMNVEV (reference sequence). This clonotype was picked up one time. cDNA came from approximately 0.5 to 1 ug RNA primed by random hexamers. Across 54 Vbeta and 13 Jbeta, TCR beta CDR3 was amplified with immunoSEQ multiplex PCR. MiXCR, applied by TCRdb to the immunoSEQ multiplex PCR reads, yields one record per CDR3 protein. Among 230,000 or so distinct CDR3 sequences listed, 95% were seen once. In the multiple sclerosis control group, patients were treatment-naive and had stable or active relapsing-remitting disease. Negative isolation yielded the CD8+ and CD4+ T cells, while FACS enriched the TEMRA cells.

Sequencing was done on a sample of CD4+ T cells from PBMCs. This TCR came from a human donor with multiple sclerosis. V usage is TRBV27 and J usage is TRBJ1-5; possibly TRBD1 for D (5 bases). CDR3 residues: CASSLLGVGNQPQHF. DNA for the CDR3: TGTGCCAGCAGTCTCTTGGGGGTGGGCAATCAGCCCCAGCATTTT.